Sequencing of this T cell receptor beta chain was carried out in a study of cytomegalovirus exposure and HLA in healthy donors. For the study at large: The Caucasian-associated ancestry cluster held less than 85% of 300 to 450 genotyped donors. Study observations and caveats: V- and J-gene trimming of TCR beta was linked (in a later analysis) to a missense DCLRE1C variant. The availability of immune exposure information extended only to CMV serostatus. In a later analysis, DRB1 alleles had the most associated TCRs; HLA-C alleles the fewest.

The CDR3 has 17 residues. Trimming removed 4 bases at V and 0 bases at J, with 16 bases between. Germline values: CDR1 SGHNT, CDR2 YENEEA. The PCR was carried out with 60 Vbeta primers and 13 Jbeta primers. Data came from immunoSEQ multiplex PCR; TCRdb stores just in-frame clones and leaves some out. The table has some 66,000 clones, approximately 75% seen once. Remarks on this clone: Antigen: not known.

The clonotype comes from a man in his sixties in good health and CMV-seropositive. The source material was PBMCs. The chain recombines TRBV11-3 with TRBJ2-1, with a tentative D call TRBD2 (5 bases). This CDR3 is CASSSPVEASSYNEQFF. The CDR3 DNA sequence: TGTGCCAGCAGCTCGCCGGTGGAGGCCTCCTCCTACAATGAGCAGTTCTTC. The full variable domain, its missing parts supplied by reference TRBV11-3 and TRBJ2-1, is EAGVVQSPRYKIIEKKQPVAFWCNPISGHNTLYWYLQNLGQGPELLIRYENEEAVDDSQLPKDRFSAERLKGVDSTLKIQPAELGDSAVYLCASSSPVEASSYNEQFFGPGTRLTVL.